The sequence of this T cell receptor beta chain was determined in a study of blood T cell repertoires in COVID-19. On this clone: The sample carries other DNA sequences with the same CDR3.

Assay used: immunoSEQ multiplex PCR; TCRdb lists only in-frame clones, some missing. The data contain about 230,000 clones, around 80% of them singletons. This clonotype was sampled from a woman older than 75 with active or convalescent COVID-19. The sample comprised peripheral blood.

CDR3 sequence reads: CASSLGTGVNTEAFF. The CDR3 region has the DNA TGCGCCAGCAGCTTGGGGACAGGAGTGAACACTGAAGCTTTCTTT. The chain joins TRBV5-1 to TRBJ1-1, with 7 bases identical to TRBD1. Per germline, CDR1 SGHRS and CDR2 YFSETQ. The CDR3 has 15 residues. V lost 0 bases, J lost 0 bases, and 2 bases stayed unmatched.